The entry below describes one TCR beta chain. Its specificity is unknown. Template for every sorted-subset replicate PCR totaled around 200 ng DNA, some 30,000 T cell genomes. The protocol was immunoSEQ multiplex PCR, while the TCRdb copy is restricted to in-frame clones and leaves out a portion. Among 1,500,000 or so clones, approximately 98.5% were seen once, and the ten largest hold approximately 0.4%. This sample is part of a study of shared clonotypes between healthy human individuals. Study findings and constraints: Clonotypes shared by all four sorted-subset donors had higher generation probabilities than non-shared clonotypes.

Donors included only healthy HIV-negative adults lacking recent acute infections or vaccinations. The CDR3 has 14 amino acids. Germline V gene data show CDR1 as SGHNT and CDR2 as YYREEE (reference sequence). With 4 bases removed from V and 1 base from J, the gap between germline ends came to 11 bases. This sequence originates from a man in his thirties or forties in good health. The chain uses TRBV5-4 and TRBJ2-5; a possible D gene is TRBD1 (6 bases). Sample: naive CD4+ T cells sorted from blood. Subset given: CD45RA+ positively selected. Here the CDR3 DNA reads TGTGCCAGCAGCGAACAGGGTTTCCAAGAGACCCAGTACTTC. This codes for CASSEQGFQETQYF.